This TCR beta chain is from a study of T cells in Graves' hyperthyroidism and ophthalmopathy (dated by TCRdb to the late 2010s). About the investigation overall: Peripheral blood samples were taken at initial diagnosis, before any treatment was given. The paper reports TCR Vbeta CDR3 sequencing of roughly 140 peripheral blood samples: 43 ophthalmopathy, under 80 hyperthyroidism and around 17 progressor patients. TCR V-J signatures able to tell the groups apart were searched for in a discovery cohort of some 97 patients, of whom 43 had Graves' ophthalmopathy and some 60 had stable Graves' hyperthyroidism. For training and testing, the approximately 97 patients in the discovery cohort were randomly divided in a 7:3 ratio. Once sampling was done, hyperthyroidism patients were given methimazole at a starting dose of 30 mg daily, whereas ophthalmopathy patients were given high-dose intravenous methylprednisolone. Prospective prediction of ophthalmopathy was tested in an independent validation cohort of approximately 19 hyperthyroidism patients and 17 patients who later progressed to ophthalmopathy. In over five Graves' hyperthyroidism patients, the study also compared T-cell repertoires from thyroid tissue with T-cell repertoires from blood.

This clonotype appeared a few times. The clone's antigen remains unknown. Base-call qualities are not available, and no considerably larger clone is one nucleotide away. Overall study results and their limits: Most expanded thyroid clonotypes (frequency above 0.001) were also detected in blood, suggesting blood repertoires may reflect thyroid immune responses. Ophthalmopathy was separated from stable hyperthyroidism by a 13 V-J signature model, with approximately 86% sensitivity and roughly 81% specificity obtained in cross-validation and 80%/75% obtained in testing. In validation, progression to ophthalmopathy was predicted by the model with 55% to 71% sensitivity and 72.22% specificity, a median of 6.5 months before onset. Sample size was not statistically predetermined, and investigators were not blinded to group allocation.

Clipping removes 4 bases from V and 0 bases from J, with 9 as the unmatched junction base count. From the cysteine up to the phenylalanine, the CDR3 has a length of 16 residues. The only DNA kept is the CDR3, 48 bases in frame from the first base. The CDR1 and CDR2 encoded by the germline V gene (reference sequence) are DFQATT and SNEGSKA. TCR beta CDR3 regions were amplified from RNA transcripts. The TCR CDR3 was subjected to a first round of RT-PCR using the HTBI primer set and the Qiagen OneStep RT-PCR kit. A second multiplex PCR round built the libraries, followed by size selection and purification. The libraries were sequenced on an Illumina HiSeq2000 using paired-end 100 bp reads. The paper's data handling went like this. SOAPnuke was used to process the raw data, with reads discarded if the reads contained adapters or uncalled bases, had a mean Phred below 15, or lacked an exact constant-primer or identifier match. High-quality paired reads were merged with COPE v1.2.5, and unique nucleotide sequences were defined as clonotypes. Clonotypes were aligned to IMGT TRBV, TRBD and TRBJ reference segments using MiTCR v1.1. The analysis included only V-J combinations with a frequency above 0.0001, which together covered more than 98% of the repertoires. The TCS score was defined as the ratio of F50 (clonal expansion) to E x V (chaos), calculated using BLOSUM62-based TCRdist between CDR3 peptides within each V-J. Welch's t-statistics and random forest reduced fewer than 600 V-J features to roughly 13, which were used in a naive Bayes classifier (R e1071). TCRdb reanalyzed the raw reads on its own, using fastp at Q25 for trimming and MiXCR for clone calling, and kept in-frame beta chains. Rows with one shared CDR3 protein collapse into an entry with the most common genes and DNA. It is TCRdb's table, rather than the study itself, that gives the V and J calls and clone size. The sample table records roughly 700,000 distinct CDR3 sequences; around 15% of these occur just once. The top ten clones comprise about 14% of the sample.

A patient counted as having stable Graves' hyperthyroidism if no progression to ophthalmopathy occurred over 18 months of follow-up. Hyperthyroidism patients were aged 18 to 65 years and newly diagnosed, with disease duration of less than 2 months. The study excluded patients with uncontrolled infections, other autoimmune diseases, pregnancy or lactation. Clinical symptoms, serum thyroxine and TRAb, thyroid ultrasound, and orbital computed tomography formed the basis for the diagnoses. PBMCs were separated from roughly 10 ml of fresh peripheral blood using Ficoll-Paque density gradient centrifugation. Total RNA was extracted with Trizol reagent, and quality was checked on an Agilent 2100 Bioanalyzer.

The chain joins TRBV20-1 to TRBJ2-1; TRBD2 matches 7 bases in the middle. This receptor was taken from a man aged 45-65 years with Graves' hyperthyroidism. Sequenced sample: blood. The DNA is TGCAGTGCTACGGGGCCGGGCGGGAGCTCCTACAATGAGCAGTTCTTC. This sequence encodes CSATGPGGSSYNEQFF.